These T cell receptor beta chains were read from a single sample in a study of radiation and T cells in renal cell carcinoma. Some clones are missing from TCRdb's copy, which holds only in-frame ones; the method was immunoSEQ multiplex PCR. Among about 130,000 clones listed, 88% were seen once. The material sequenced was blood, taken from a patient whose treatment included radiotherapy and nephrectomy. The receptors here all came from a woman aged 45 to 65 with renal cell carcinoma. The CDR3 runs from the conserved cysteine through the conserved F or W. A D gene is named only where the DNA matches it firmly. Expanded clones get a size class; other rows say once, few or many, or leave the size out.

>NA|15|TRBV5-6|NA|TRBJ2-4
TGTGCCAGCAGCTTGGTCGGGGGGCAGAGGGACATTCAGTACTTC
CASSLVGGQRDIQYF
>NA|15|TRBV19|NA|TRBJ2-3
TGTGCCAGTAGTATACCCAGCAGATTCACAGATACGCAGTATTTT
CASSIPSRFTDTQYF
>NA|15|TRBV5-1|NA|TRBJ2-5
TGCGCCAGCAGCTTGGGGCACGGGTTGGGGGAGACCCAGTACTTC
CASSLGHGLGETQYF
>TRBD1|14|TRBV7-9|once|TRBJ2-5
TGTGCCAGCAGCCCACAGGGGATGGGAGAGACCCAGTACTTC
CASSPQGMGETQYF
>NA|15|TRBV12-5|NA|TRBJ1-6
TGTGCTAGTGGTTTGGGACAGGCCTATAATTCACCCCTCCACTTT
CASGLGQAYNSPLHF
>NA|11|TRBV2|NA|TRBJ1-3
TGTGCCAGCGGTTGGGGAAACACCATATATTTT
CASGWGNTIYF
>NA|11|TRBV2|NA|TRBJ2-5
TGTGCCAGCAGGAGGGTAGAGACCCAGTACTTC
CASRRVETQYF
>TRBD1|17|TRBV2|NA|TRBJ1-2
TGTGCCAGCAGTGAAATAGGGACAGGCACAAGCCTCTATGGCTACACCTTC
CASSEIGTGTSLYGYTF
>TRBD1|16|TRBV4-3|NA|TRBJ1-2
TGCGCCAGCAGCCAAGATGGGACAGGGATTAACTATGGCTACACCTTC
CASSQDGTGINYGYTF
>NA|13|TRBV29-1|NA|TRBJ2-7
TGCAGCGTTCAAGGGGGGGCTGTTAGCGAGCAGTACTTC
CSVQGGAVSEQYF
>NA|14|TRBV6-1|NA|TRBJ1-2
TGTGCCAGCAGTGAAGCGCGAAGGGGTGGCGGCTACACCTTC
CASSEARRGGGYTF
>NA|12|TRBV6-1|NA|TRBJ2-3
TGTGCCAGCCAATCCTCCTGGGATACGCAGTATTTT
CASQSSWDTQYF
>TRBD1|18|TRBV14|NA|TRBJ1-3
TGTGCCAGCAGCCAAGCATTCTGGGACAGAAGCTCTGGAAACACCATATATTTT
CASSQAFWDRSSGNTIYF
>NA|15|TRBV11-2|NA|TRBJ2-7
TGTGCCAGCAGCTTCCGCGGTGCCTCGTTATACGAGCAGTACTTC
CASSFRGASLYEQYF
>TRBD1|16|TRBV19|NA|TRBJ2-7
TGTGCCAGTCAGGGACAGGGTATATCGAGCTCCTACGAGCAGTACTTC
CASQGQGISSSYEQYF
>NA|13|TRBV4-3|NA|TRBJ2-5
TGCGCCAGCAGCCAAGGACTCCAAGAGACCCAGTACTTC
CASSQGLQETQYF
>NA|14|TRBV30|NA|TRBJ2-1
TGTGCCTGGGTGCAGCGTAACTCCTACAATGAGCAGTTCTTC
CAWVQRNSYNEQFF